Listed below are T cell receptor beta chains from one sample, sequenced in a study of human T cells and chemical hapten exposure. TCRdb itself ran the RACE reads through MiXCR, one entry per CDR3 protein. The sample gives more than 250,000 distinct CDR3 sequences, around 7.3% of which show up once; about 1.1% is in the top ten. The sample here was whole blood, taken in connection with sensitization to the hapten diphenylcyclopropenone (DPC). These receptor sequences come from a man between 18 and 29 years old with alopecia areata. Some clones in this sample may be carry-over from other donors' samples. CDR3s include the opening cysteine and the closing phenylalanine or tryptophan. The D gene is left open where the match is weak. Clone size is shown for a subset of rows, as once, few, many or a class of expanded clone.

TRBJ2-7 | many | NA | TRBV4-2 | CASSQPDYYEQYF | TGTGCCAGCAGCCAACCTGACTACTACGAGCAGTACTTC
TRBJ1-1 | NA | NA | TRBV7-2 | CASSLGEAEAFF | TGTGCCAGCAGCTTAGGTGAGGCTGAAGCTTTCTTT
TRBJ2-5 | NA | NA | TRBV6-5 | CASREMTAWQETQYF | TGTGCCAGCAGGGAGATGACAGCGTGGCAAGAGACCCAGTACTTC
TRBJ1-5 | few | NA | TRBV6-6 | CASTRRGGNQPQHF | TGTGCCAGCACCCGCAGGGGCGGTAATCAGCCCCAGCATTTT
TRBJ1-6 | NA | TRBD1 | TRBV6-1 | CARAGQDNSPLHF | TGTGCCAGGGCGGGACAGGACAATTCACCCCTCCACTTT
TRBJ1-1 | few | NA | TRBV6-6 | CASSYSGTFSGSAFF | TGTGCCAGCAGTTACTCCGGGACATTTTCTGGGTCGGCTTTCTTT
TRBJ2-2 | NA | NA | TRBV20-1 | CSARDVVNTGELFF | TGCAGTGCTAGAGACGTCGTGAACACCGGGGAGCTGTTTTTT
TRBJ1-1 | many | NA | TRBV6-5 | CASSYRQLNTEAFF | TGTGCCAGCAGTTACAGGCAGCTGAACACTGAAGCTTTCTTT
TRBJ1-1 | many | NA | TRBV7-3 | CASSPTGEGAEAFF | TGTGCCAGCAGCCCCACGGGGGAGGGGGCTGAAGCTTTCTTT
TRBJ1-5 | many | NA | TRBV6-1 | CASSAGGSNQPQHF | TGTGCCAGCAGCGCTGGGGGATCCAATCAGCCCCAGCATTTT
TRBJ1-1 | many | NA | TRBV7-2 | CASSLDPGGWAEAFF | TGTGCCAGCAGCTTAGATCCTGGAGGGTGGGCTGAAGCTTTCTTT
TRBJ2-3 | NA | NA | TRBV7-9 | CASSLGQEADTQYF | TGTGCCAGCAGCTTAGGACAGGAGGCAGATACGCAGTATTTT
TRBJ1-5 | once | TRBD1 | TRBV10-3 | CAIRGTGDNQPQHF | TGTGCCATCAGAGGGACAGGGGACAATCAGCCCCAGCATTTT
TRBJ1-4 | NA | NA | TRBV10-3 | CAISWAQEKLFF | TGTGCCATCAGCTGGGCCCAAGAAAAACTGTTTTTT
TRBJ2-7 | few | TRBD1 | TRBV3-1 | CASSQGSQGAGEQYF | TGTGCCAGCAGCCAAGGCTCCCAGGGGGCTGGTGAGCAGTACTTC
TRBJ2-2 | few | NA | TRBV7-7 | CASSLDRETGELFF | TGTGCCAGCAGCTTAGACAGGGAAACCGGGGAGCTGTTTTTT
TRBJ1-2 | NA | NA | TRBV10-3 | CAIKGARDYGYTF | TGTGCCATCAAAGGGGCTCGCGACTATGGCTACACCTTC
TRBJ1-4 | many | NA | TRBV4-1 | CASSQVVRDEKLFF | TGCGCCAGCAGCCAAGTGGTCAGGGATGAAAAACTGTTTTTT
TRBJ2-3 | few | TRBD2 | TRBV28 | CASSLSSLAGRQGTDTQYF | TGTGCCAGCAGTTTATCTTCCTTAGCGGGGCGTCAGGGCACAGATACGCAGTATTTT
TRBJ1-1 | few | TRBD1 | TRBV6-5 | CASSYIGGRATEAFF | TGTGCCAGCAGTTATATAGGGGGCCGGGCGACTGAAGCTTTCTTT
TRBJ1-1 | few | NA | TRBV7-9 | CASRPGAYTEAFF | TGTGCCAGCAGACCGGGGGCCTACACTGAAGCTTTCTTT
TRBJ1-6 | few | NA | TRBV9 | CASSVGQAVNSPLHF | TGTGCCAGCAGCGTAGGACAGGCAGTCAATTCACCCCTCCACTTT
TRBJ2-1 | many | NA | TRBV5-1 | CASSFNVGGPQNEQFF | TGCGCCAGCAGCTTTAATGTGGGGGGGCCTCAGAATGAGCAGTTCTTC
TRBJ2-7 | NA | TRBD1 | TRBV29-1 | CSVAGQLSYEQYF | TGCAGCGTTGCGGGACAGTTATCCTACGAGCAGTACTTC
TRBJ2-7 | few | TRBD1 | TRBV28 | CASSEAGTGAYEQYF | TGTGCCAGCAGCGAAGCCGGGACAGGCGCCTACGAGCAGTACTTC
TRBJ2-3 | many | NA | TRBV9 | CASSPRGPSTDTQYF | TGTGCCAGCAGCCCGCGAGGGCCCAGCACAGATACGCAGTATTTT
TRBJ2-2 | few | NA | TRBV6-1 | CASTAGSGELFF | TGTGCCAGCACCGCAGGGTCCGGGGAGCTGTTTTTT
TRBJ1-5 | few | NA | TRBV20-1 | CSASQDYSNQPQHF | TGCAGTGCTTCCCAGGACTATAGCAATCAGCCCCAGCATTTT
TRBJ1-1 | many | NA | TRBV20-1 | CSEVSGLLFNPEAFF | TGCAGTGAAGTGTCAGGTCTTCTATTTAACCCTGAAGCTTTCTTT
TRBJ2-1 | NA | TRBD2 | TRBV5-6 | CASSSTGFVLGEGIYNEQFF | TGTGCCAGCAGCTCTACCGGGTTTGTCTTAGGGGAGGGGATCTACAATGAGCAGTTCTTC
TRBJ2-3 | few | NA | TRBV6-2/TRBV6-3 | CASSYLKDTQYF | TGTGCCAGCAGTTACCTAAAGGATACGCAGTATTTT
TRBJ2-3 | few | TRBD1 | TRBV6-4 | CASSDSETGGTDTQYF | TGTGCCAGCAGTGACTCGGAGACAGGGGGCACAGATACGCAGTATTTT
TRBJ2-1 | few | TRBD1 | TRBV18 | CASSTRRDRVNEQFF | TGTGCCAGCTCAACCAGGAGGGACAGGGTCAATGAGCAGTTCTTC
TRBJ1-1 | few | NA | TRBV7-9 | CASSVSWGGDHTEAFF | TGTGCCAGCAGCGTTAGCTGGGGAGGAGATCACACTGAAGCTTTCTTT
TRBJ1-5 | many | TRBD1 | TRBV5-5 | CASSFWTGLNQPQHF | TGTGCCAGCAGCTTTTGGACAGGGTTGAATCAGCCCCAGCATTTT
TRBJ1-6 | NA | NA | TRBV7-9 | CASSLVGGYNSPLHF | TGTGCCAGCAGCTTAGTTGGGGGTTATAATTCACCCCTCCACTTT
TRBJ2-1 | many | TRBD1 | TRBV28 | CASSKSGTGFWEQFF | TGTGCCAGCAGTAAATCCGGGACAGGGTTCTGGGAGCAGTTCTTC
TRBJ1-1 | few | NA | TRBV4-3 | CASSQDRLSSEAFF | TGCGCCAGCAGCCAAGATAGACTCAGTAGTGAAGCTTTCTTT
TRBJ1-6 | few | NA | TRBV12-3/TRBV12-4 | CASSLLGTPLHF | TGTGCCAGCAGTTTATTAGGGACTCCGCTCCACTTT
TRBJ2-6 | NA | NA | TRBV4-2 | CASSQGGGVNVLTF | TGTGCCAGCAGCCAAGGGGGTGGGGTCAACGTCCTGACTTTC